Presented here are 19 T cell receptor beta chains from one specimen sequenced in a study of vaccination and CD4 T cells after COVID-19. Cultured CD4+ T cells had their DNA profiled by the Oncomine TCR Beta short-read assay. TCRdb called the PCR reads again in MiXCR, with one record for every CDR3 protein. The sample carries fewer than 15,000 distinct CDR3 sequences, 30% to 40% recorded once. Treatment of the sample: roughly 11-day PBMC culture with coronavirus spike peptide pools or control peptides (ViraFEST assay). These receptors lack a known antigen. This sample comprised CD4+ T cells from blood, cultured in vitro, obtained before SARS-CoV-2 vaccination. The receptors come from a human donor who received a COVID-19 vaccine.

The chain joins TRBV29-1 to TRBJ1-1, with a weak D call TRBD1 (6 bases). This CDR3 contains 14 residues. V lost 3 bases to trimming and J lost 5 bases, with 16 bases between them. Germline values: CDR1 SQVTM, CDR2 ANQGSEA. In DNA form, the CDR3 reads TGCAGCGTTGAGGCCCTGGGGGGGCTTACTGAAGCTTTCTTT. Translation gives CSVEALGGLTEAFF.

The gene calls are TRBV12-5 and TRBJ2-3; perhaps D is TRBD1 or TRBD2 (5 bases each). The CDR3 length is 15 residues. CDR1 is LGHNT, CDR2 FRNRAP, per germline. The ends were cut back, 4 bases at V and 2 bases at J, with 13 bases in the middle. Here the CDR3 DNA reads TGTGCTAGTGGTTCCTCGGGGACCCTCACAGATACGCAGTATTTT. Translation: CASGSSGTLTDTQYF.

This clonotype has more than one count but fewer than ten. The chain employs TRBV28 and TRBJ2-2, with 8 positions matching TRBD2. Germline loops: CDR1 MDHEN, CDR2 SYDVKM. This CDR3 region has 15 residues. The V gene end was trimmed by 6 bases and the J gene end by 5 bases; junction bases not matched to a gene: 8. CDR3 sequence reads: CASRRGGGGTGELFF. CDR3 DNA sequence: TGTGCCAGCAGGAGGGGTGGCGGGGGGACCGGGGAGCTGTTTTTT.

V usage is TRBV11-2 and J usage is TRBJ2-1, with 7 bases matching TRBD2. Germline CDR1 reads SGHAT; CDR2 reads FQNNGV. Trimming removed 0 bases from V and 6 bases from J; junction bases left unmatched: 2. This CDR3 spans 14 amino acids. The CDR3 spells CASSLDLAVNEQFF. The CDR3 DNA follows: TGTGCCAGCAGCTTAGATCTAGCGGTCAATGAGCAGTTCTTC.

The chain employs TRBV27 and TRBJ1-6; TRBD1 might be the D (6 bases). This CDR3 is 15 amino acids long. Trimming removed 4 bases at V and 7 bases at J, with 14 bases between. Germline V gene data show CDR1 as MNHEY and CDR2 as SMNVEV (reference sequence). The DNA of the CDR3 is TGTGCCAGCAGTTCAACAGGGCTAATAAATTCACCCCTCCACTTT. Protein sequence: CASSSTGLINSPLHF.

The rearrangement joins TRBV6-5 to TRBJ1-1; a possible D gene is TRBD1 (6 bases). Germline CDR1 and CDR2: MNHEY and SVGAGI. The V and J ends lost 2 bases and 1 base respectively, with 17 bases between them. The CDR3 length is 17 residues. The CDR3 DNA sequence: TGTGCCAGCAGTTACCGGACCCCCGACAGGACGAACACTGAAGCTTTCTTT. This codes for CASSYRTPDRTNTEAFF.

The V call is TRBV24-1, the J call TRBJ1-1; possibly TRBD1 for D (6 bases). The CDR3 is made up of 13 amino acids. Trimming removed 9 bases at V and 3 bases at J, with 13 bases between. The germline gives CDR1 KGHDR, CDR2 SFDVKD. CDR3 in amino acids: CATATGGDTEAFF. The CDR3 DNA sequence: TGTGCCACCGCTACGGGGGGCGACACTGAAGCTTTCTTT.

Only one count was recorded for this clonotype. This sequence joins TRBV30 and TRBJ1-5, with TRBD1 matching over 8 bases. CDR3 length: 14 amino acids. V was pared by 3 bases and J by 6 bases, with 7 bases of the junction left unmatched. Per the germline V gene, CDR1 is GTSNPN and CDR2 is SVGIG (reference sequence). The DNA for the CDR3 is TGTGCCTGGAGCGCCGGGACAGGATCTCAGCCCCAGCATTTT. Translation: CAWSAGTGSQPQHF.

The rearrangement links TRBV30 to TRBJ2-3, with TRBD2 identical over 15 bases. Trimming removed 0 bases from V and 4 bases from J; junction bases left unmatched: 8. The length of the CDR3 is 18 residues. Germline loops: CDR1 GTSNPN, CDR2 SVGIG (reference sequence). The CDR3 protein is CAWSVTRTSGGAPDTQYF. The CDR3 DNA reads TGTGCCTGGAGTGTCACCCGGACTAGCGGGGGGGCACCAGATACGCAGTATTTT. The variable domain in full, completed from reference TRBV30 and TRBJ2-3, reads SQTIHQWPATLVQPVGSPLSLECTVEGTSNPNLYWYRQAAGRGLQLLFYSVGIGQISSEVPQNLSASRPQDRQFILSSKKLLLSDSGFYLCAWSVTRTSGGAPDTQYFGPGTRLTVL.

This chain connects TRBV21-1 to TRBJ1-5. TRBV21-1 is described as a pseudogene. The CDR3 extends over 13 amino acids. The CDR3 sequence: CASSQREDQPQHF. The CDR3 DNA reads as TGTGCCAGCAGCCAGCGGGAGGATCAGCCCCAGCATTTT.

Regarding this clonotype: The junction and the germline gene differ at one end; a read error may be behind it. DNA of the CDR3: TGCGCCAGCAGTGGACAGGGGTTAACCTACGAGCAGTACTTC. This encodes CASSGQGLTYEQYF. The chain combines TRBV6-1 with TRBJ2-7; 9 positions agree with TRBD1. The germline gives CDR1 MNHNS, CDR2 SASEGT. The CDR3 spans 14 residues.

This chain links TRBV12-3 or TRBV12-4 with TRBJ1-2; 7 bases match TRBD1. V gave up 7 bases and J gave up 5 bases; unmatched junction bases: 10. There are 14 residues in the CDR3. CDR3 residues: CASKVEGAVYGYTF. CDR3 coding DNA: TGTGCCAGCAAGGTTGAGGGGGCGGTATATGGCTACACCTTC.

The sample holds a few counts of this clonotype. The rearrangement joins TRBV6-1 to TRBJ2-5; 12 nucleotides line up with TRBD2. This CDR3 region has 17 residues. The junction had 7 bases not matched to a gene; V was cut back by 2 bases and J by 3 bases. CDR1 and CDR2 (germline): MNHNS, SASEGT. In nucleotides, the CDR3 is TGTGCCAGCAGTGAATACCCCCTAGCGGGGGGGAAAGAGACCCAGTACTTC. This sequence encodes CASSEYPLAGGKETQYF.

The rearrangement uses TRBV7-6 and TRBJ2-3; 10 bases match TRBD2. With 2 bases clipped from V and 5 bases from J, the junction kept 16 bases outside the gene matches. This CDR3 region has 19 residues. The germline CDR1 and CDR2 sequences are SGHVS and FNYEAQ. The CDR3 DNA reads TGTGCCAGCAGCTTAACGCCCCCCTTAGCGGGGGGTGGTGGAGATACGCAGTATTTT. Translated, it gives CASSLTPPLAGGGGDTQYF.

Only a few counts were recorded for this clonotype. The chain combines TRBV7-3 with TRBJ2-7; 10 bases line up with TRBD2. Germline CDR1 SGHTA, CDR2 FQGTGA. The ends lost 4 bases at V and 0 bases at J; junction bases unmatched: 3. CDR3 size: 15 residues. The CDR3 nucleotides are TGTGCCAGCAGCTCCGGACTAGCGGTCTCCTACGAGCAGTACTTC. Protein: CASSSGLAVSYEQYF.

This clonotype was seen just once. The chain employs TRBV2 and TRBJ1-1; possibly TRBD1 for D (6 bases). The V end was cut by 5 bases, the J end by 3 bases, with 10 bases between. The CDR3 length is 13 residues. Per the germline V gene, CDR1 is SNHLY and CDR2 is FYNNEI. CDR3 in DNA: TGTGCCAGCAGTATAACAGGGTACACTGAAGCTTTCTTT. Translating it yields CASSITGYTEAFF. The variable domain in full, with the rest retrieved from reference TRBV2 and TRBJ1-1, is EPEVTQTPSHQVTQMGQEVILRCVPISNHLYFYWYRQILGQKVEFLVSFYNNEISEKSEIFDDQFSVERPDGSNFTLKIRSTKLEDSAMYFCASSITGYTEAFFGQGTRLTVV.

The chain joins TRBV11-3 to TRBJ2-1; D unresolved. V lost 1 base, J lost 8 bases, and 12 bases lay in between. The CDR3 is 14 residues long. Germline assignment: CDR1 SGHNT and CDR2 YENEEA. CDR3 sequence (DNA): TGTGCCAGCAGCTTAGGGTCCTTTGGGGATGAGCAGTTCTTC. It specifies CASSLGSFGDEQFF.

This clonotype was seen only a few times. J is TRBJ1-1 and V is TRBV30, with 7 bases lining up with TRBD1. This CDR3 spans 14 amino acids. Germline V gene data show CDR1 as GTSNPN and CDR2 as SVGIG (reference sequence). The junction had 3 bases not matched to a gene; V was cut back by 2 bases and J by 0 bases. The CDR3 is CAWSRDRMNTEAFF. In DNA form, the CDR3 reads TGTGCCTGGAGTAGGGACAGAATGAACACTGAAGCTTTCTTT.

This clonotype is large (0.1 to 1%). This chain connects TRBV5-1 to TRBJ1-1; maybe TRBD1 (6 bases). V lost 4 bases, J lost 0 bases, and 13 bases lay in between. CDR3 length: 15 residues. Germline assignment: CDR1 SGHRS and CDR2 YFSETQ. The CDR3 is CASSGFRGLNTEAFF. The CDR3 DNA sequence: TGCGCCAGCAGCGGCTTCAGGGGCCTGAACACTGAAGCTTTCTTT.